These 17 T cell receptor beta chains were sequenced from one sample in a study of regulatory T cells in long-lasting Graves disease. Time point in this sample: newly diagnosed GD, antithyroid drugs for less than 3 months. Extracted RNA from PBMCs served as the source of the TCR library. Construction of TCR beta libraries relied on iRepertoire HTBI primers and on Arm-PCR targeting CDR3 regions. TCRdb re-called the multiplex PCR reads through MiXCR, storing one row per CDR3 protein. The data contain 560,000 or so distinct CDR3 sequences, 15% to 20% of them singletons. These sequences were also reported in another study, on T cells in Graves' hyperthyroidism and ophthalmopathy.

Sample: peripheral blood mononuclear cells (PBMCs), taken at new diagnosis, from a patient treated with antithyroid drugs. Receptors were obtained from a man between 18 and 35 years old with Graves disease.

With regard to this clonotype: A far more abundant clone sits one base away, making this likely a read error. The V call is TRBV27, the J call TRBJ1-1, with TRBD1 as a possible D gene (5 bases). This CDR3 contains 14 residues. The germline CDR1 and CDR2 sequences are MNHEY and SMNVEV (reference sequence). CDR3 amino acids: CAGSLRQGNTEAFF. CDR3 sequence (DNA): TGTGCCGGCAGTTTACGCCAGGGGAACACTGAAGCTTTCTTT.

The table lists this clonotype with many counts. Here the CDR3 DNA reads TGTGCCAGCAGCGCTTCTAGCGGGACCTCCGTATACGAGCAGTACTTC. It is translated as CASSASSGTSVYEQYF. V gene TRBV28 combines with J gene TRBJ2-7, with TRBD2 matching 9 bases. This CDR3 comprises 16 residues. After removal of 6 bases from V and 4 bases from J, the junction contained 13 bases not matched to a gene. CDR1 and CDR2 from the germline V gene are MDHEN and SYDVKM.

Many counts were recorded for this clonotype. V and J are TRBV6-5 and TRBJ2-7; D is possibly TRBD1 (6 bases). This CDR3 is 15 amino acids long. Per the germline V gene, CDR1 is MNHEY and CDR2 is SVGAGI. V lost 1 base, J lost 2 bases, and 12 bases lay in between. The CDR3 DNA follows: TGTGCCAGCAGTTACTACAGGGACCCTACCTACGAGCAGTACTTC. Its protein is CASSYYRDPTYEQYF.

This clonotype was counted ten times or more. The chain carries TRBV20-1 and TRBJ2-2; the match to TRBD2 covers 13 bases. CDR3 length equals 15 residues. From germline, CDR1 is DFQATT and CDR2 SNEGSKA (reference sequence). V shed 6 bases, J shed 7 bases, and the junction held 8 bases outside the gene matches. The CDR3 sequence: CSALGTSGTFGELFF. DNA of the CDR3: TGCAGTGCCCTAGGGACTAGCGGGACCTTCGGGGAGCTGTTTTTT.

With respect to this clonotype: A read error is possible here, since a much larger clone lies one base away. The chain combines TRBV30 with TRBJ2-1; no clear D. Germline CDR1 reads GTSNPN; CDR2 reads SVGIG (reference sequence). V lost 5 bases, J lost 6 bases, and 8 bases lay in between. This CDR3 has 11 amino acids. The CDR3 bases are TGTGCCTGGGACCGGATCAATGAGCAGTTCTTC. It is translated as CAWDRINEQFF.

This clonotype was counted at least ten times. The V gene is TRBV3-1, the J gene TRBJ2-1; D unclear. The CDR3 loop spans 17 amino acids. Germline loops: CDR1 LGHDT, CDR2 YNNKEL (reference sequence). V was trimmed by 3 bases and J by 0 bases, leaving 15 bases between them. This CDR3 is CASSHKKVLLSYNEQFF. As DNA, the CDR3 is TGTGCCAGCAGCCACAAGAAAGTATTACTCTCCTACAATGAGCAGTTCTTC.

This clonotype came up many times. This chain links TRBV20-1 with TRBJ1-5, with 10 nucleotides matching TRBD1. V trimming: 6 bases; J trimming: 0 bases; junction bases outside the gene matches: 5. This CDR3 has 15 residues. Germline V gives CDR1 DFQATT, CDR2 SNEGSKA (reference sequence). CDR3 sequence (DNA): TGCAGTGCCGCGGACAGGGGGTATAGCAATCAGCCCCAGCATTTT. It specifies CSAADRGYSNQPQHF.

The chain carries TRBV28 and TRBJ2-2; 11 bases match TRBD1. This CDR3 is built from 16 residues. Germline lookup yields CDR1 MDHEN and CDR2 SYDVKM. Trimming at V came to 5 bases and at J to 5 bases, leaving 7 bases not matched to a gene. The CDR3 is CASSGTGGSMTGELFF. The DNA of the CDR3 is TGTGCCAGCAGTGGGACAGGGGGGTCGATGACCGGGGAGCTGTTTTTT.

V gene TRBV7-2 combines with J gene TRBJ2-1; 11 positions match TRBD2. The germline gives CDR1 SGHTA, CDR2 FQGNSA. This CDR3 is built from 15 residues. Germline trimming cut 1 base from V and 6 bases from J; bases unmatched to any gene: 2. The CDR3 region has the DNA TGTGCCAGCAGCTTAGTCGGGACTAGCGGCAATGAGCAGTTCTTC. Translated, it gives CASSLVGTSGNEQFF.

This chain joins TRBV9 and TRBJ1-2, with D maybe TRBD1 (5 bases). In germline, CDR1 is SGDLS, CDR2 YYNGEE. V was trimmed by 4 bases and J by 6 bases, leaving 13 bases between them. This CDR3 has 13 amino acids. The CDR3 DNA reads TGTGCCAGCAGCATTAAAGACAGTGATGGCTACACCTTC. Its protein is CASSIKDSDGYTF. The full variable domain, rest sourced from reference TRBV9 and TRBJ1-2, is DSGVTQTPKHLITATGQRVTLRCSPRSGDLSVYWYQQSLDQGLQFLIQYYNGEERAKGNILERFSAQQFPDLHSELNLSSLELGDSALYFCASSIKDSDGYTFGSGTRLTVV.

The chain combines TRBV30 with TRBJ2-3, with TRBD2 as a possible D gene (5 bases). CDR3 length: 14 residues. Germline V CDR1 and CDR2: GTSNPN, SVGIG (reference sequence). V shed 0 bases and J shed 4 bases, with 11 bases lying between them. Written as DNA, the CDR3 is TGTGCCTGGAGTGTAACGGGGAACCCAGATACGCAGTATTTT. It translates to CAWSVTGNPDTQYF. The whole variable domain, remainder taken from reference TRBV30 and TRBJ2-3, is SQTIHQWPATLVQPVGSPLSLECTVEGTSNPNLYWYRQAAGRGLQLLFYSVGIGQISSEVPQNLSASRPQDRQFILSSKKLLLSDSGFYLCAWSVTGNPDTQYFGPGTRLTVL.

This clonotype was picked up a small number of times. This sequence joins TRBV12-3 or TRBV12-4 and TRBJ2-1, with D possibly matching TRBD1 (5 bases). Trimming stripped 1 base from V and 5 bases from J, with 9 bases between. The CDR3 consists of 14 residues. Written as DNA, the CDR3 is TGTGCCAGCAGTTTAGGGGGCGCAGACAATGAGCAGTTCTTC. Amino acids: CASSLGGADNEQFF.

The rearrangement links TRBV20-1 to TRBJ2-7; the D gene could be TRBD1 or TRBD2 (5 bases each). With 0 bases removed from V and 4 bases from J, the gap between germline ends came to 10 bases. Germline-derived CDR1 and CDR2 are DFQATT and SNEGSKA (reference sequence). CDR3 length: 13 residues. CDR3 residues: CSARDRGEYEQYF. The CDR3 nucleotides are TGCAGTGCTAGAGATCGAGGGGAGTACGAGCAGTACTTC.

This clonotype was seen many times. The chain is built from TRBV30 and TRBJ1-2; 7 bases are shared with TRBD1. The CDR3 covers 13 residues. After removal of 0 bases from V and 7 bases from J, the junction contained 5 bases not matched to a gene. The germline CDR1 and CDR2 sequences are GTSNPN and SVGIG (reference sequence). The CDR3 DNA follows: TGTGCCTGGAGTGTGCTCGGACAGGTTGGCTACACCTTC. It yields the protein CAWSVLGQVGYTF. Variable domain in full (rest from reference TRBV30 and TRBJ1-2): SQTIHQWPATLVQPVGSPLSLECTVEGTSNPNLYWYRQAAGRGLQLLFYSVGIGQISSEVPQNLSASRPQDRQFILSSKKLLLSDSGFYLCAWSVLGQVGYTFGSGTRLTVV.

This chain uses TRBV4-1 with TRBJ2-1, with D perhaps TRBD2 (5 bases). This CDR3 is 12 amino acids long. Germline values: CDR1 MGHRA, CDR2 YSYEKL. The germline V and J ends were trimmed by 0 bases and 8 bases, with 5 bases remaining between them. CDR3 sequence (DNA): TGCGCCAGCAGCCAAGAGAGGGATGAGCAGTTCTTC. It encodes CASSQERDEQFF.

This clonotype was observed many times. The chain carries TRBV28 and TRBJ2-7; D gene uncertain. Germline CDR1 MDHEN, CDR2 SYDVKM. The germline V and J ends were trimmed by 4 bases and 3 bases, with 13 bases remaining between them. CDR3 length equals 14 residues. The CDR3 region is CASSSLRINYEQYF. As DNA, the CDR3 is TGTGCCAGCAGTTCCCTAAGGATAAACTACGAGCAGTACTTC.

This clonotype was seen ten or more times. A junction end diverges from the germline sequence, so it may reflect a read error. The chain joins TRBV12-3 or TRBV12-4 to TRBJ2-7, with D perhaps matching TRBD1 or TRBD2 (6 bases each). The CDR3 has 13 amino acids. Here the CDR3 DNA reads TGTGCCAGCAGCTTAGGGGGGCCCTACGAGCAGTACTTC. Its translation: CASSLGGPYEQYF.